This T cell receptor beta chain emerged from a study of T cells in tumors after PD-1 blockade. About the research overall: During anti-PD-1 treatment, some patients continued daily vismodegib 150 mg. Points from the study as a whole: About 40% of tumor TCR clonotypes were also found in blood.

Germline values: CDR1 LGHDT, CDR2 YNNKEL (reference sequence). The CDR3 consists of 14 residues. V lost 4 bases, J lost 3 bases, and 12 bases lay in between. Details on this clone: Its antigen is as yet unknown.

Using immunoSEQ multiplex PCR, the repertoire was profiled, and TCRdb retains in-frame clones only, with some absent. The table lists 7,500 to 9,000 clones, about 59% of them singletons. The J gene is TRBJ2-5, the V gene TRBV3-1 (or the pseudogene TRBV3-2), with D perhaps matching TRBD1 (5 bases). The TCR sequence derives from a human donor with basal cell carcinoma. Source: tumor tissue, taken after anti-PD-1 treatment. CDR3 sequence: CASSRRVGEETQYF. DNA of the CDR3: TGTGCCAGCAGCCGTCGGGTAGGGGAAGAGACCCAGTACTTC.